These 2 T cell receptor beta chains originate from one sample sequenced in a study of cytomegalovirus exposure and HLA in healthy donors. Produced via immunoSEQ multiplex PCR; TCRdb's table is partial and in-frame only. The table has 100,000 to 120,000 clones, over 75% seen once; the top ten hold roughly 3%. Material for sequencing was PBMCs. The receptors shown here come from a woman aged 18-29 years in good health and CMV-seronegative.

The V gene is TRBV19, the J gene TRBJ2-7; tentative D call: TRBD1 (6 bases). CDR3 length: 16 residues. Germline values: CDR1 LNHDA, CDR2 SQIVND (reference sequence). The V and J ends lost 0 bases and 3 bases respectively, with 15 bases between them. The CDR3 loop is CASSIDAGAGYYEQYF. CDR3 in DNA: TGTGCCAGTAGTATAGACGCAGGGGCCGGCTACTACGAGCAGTACTTC.

The rearrangement joins TRBV5-4 to TRBJ2-2; D is uncertain. This CDR3 spans 15 amino acids. The germline V and J ends were trimmed by 2 bases and 2 bases, with 10 bases remaining between them. Germline lookup yields CDR1 SGHNT and CDR2 YYREEE (reference sequence). CDR3 sequence: CASSFLGGNTGELFF. The DNA for the CDR3 is TGTGCCAGCAGCTTTCTTGGCGGAAACACCGGGGAGCTGTTTTTT. Using reference TRBV5-4 and TRBJ2-2 for the parts outside the CDR3, the full variable domain is ETGVTQSPTHLIKTRGQQVTLRCSSQSGHNTVSWYQQALGQGPQFIFQYYREEENGRGNFPPRFSGLQFPNYSSELNVNALELDDSALYLCASSFLGGNTGELFFGEGSRLTVL.